Sequencing of this T cell receptor (beta chain) was carried out in a study of Graves' ophthalmopathy and Graves' hyperthyroidism. Ages of hyperthyroidism patients ran from 18 to 65, and their diagnoses were new, under 2 months' duration. RNA served as the template for amplifying TCR beta CDR3 regions. RT-PCR with HTBI primers came first, then second-round multiplex PCR. Via MiXCR, TCRdb re-called the multiplex PCR reads, giving one row per CDR3 protein. The data hold about 1.1 million distinct CDR3 sequences, with 35% to 45% observed a single time. Germline lookup yields CDR1 LNHDA and CDR2 SQIVND (reference sequence). This CDR3 is built from 12 residues. V gave up 7 bases and J gave up 4 bases, with 7 bases separating them. This clonotype was seen repeatedly, ten times or more.

The sample was peripheral blood or thyroid tissue (not recorded which). This clonotype originated in an adult man with Graves' hyperthyroidism. The rearrangement links TRBV19 to TRBJ2-2; D remains unclear. The DNA of the CDR3 is TGTGCCAGTATTAGTGGCACCGGGGAGCTGTTTTTT. Translation gives CASISGTGELFF. Based on the CDR3 plus reference TRBV19 and TRBJ2-2, the full variable domain is DGGITQSPKYLFRKEGQNVTLSCEQNLNHDAMYWYRQDPGQGLRLIYYSQIVNDFQKGDIAEGYSVSREKKESFPLTVTSAQKNPTAFYLCASISGTGELFFGEGSRLTVL.